Following are 4 T cell receptor beta chains from one sample sequenced in a study of control samples from healthy donors and cancer patients. Using immunoSEQ multiplex PCR, the repertoire was profiled, and TCRdb retains in-frame clones only, with some absent. The table has about 170,000 clones, 70% to 90% seen once; the top ten hold 9.5% to 15%. Material for sequencing was blood. All receptors derive from a man under 40 in good health.

The chain is built from TRBV5-1 and TRBJ2-1, with D maybe TRBD1 (5 bases). Trimming left V 5 bases short and J 4 bases short, with 13 bases between. Germline V gene data show CDR1 as SGHRS and CDR2 as YFSETQ. This CDR3 is built from 14 residues. The CDR3 DNA reads as TGCGCCAGCAGACCAGGGCAAACTTACAATGAGCAGTTCTTC. Translated, it gives CASRPGQTYNEQFF.

This chain joins TRBV6-2 or TRBV6-3 and TRBJ1-2; 8 bases match TRBD1. From germline, CDR1 is MNHEY and CDR2 SVGEGT. The CDR3 spans 15 residues. Trimming removed 5 bases from V and 7 bases from J; junction bases left unmatched: 12. The DNA for the CDR3 is TGTGCCAGCAGTGTTACCGGGACAGGCATACTTGGCTACACCTTC. Translated, it gives CASSVTGTGILGYTF.

This clone was counted a single time. The V gene is TRBV6-2 or TRBV6-3, the J gene TRBJ2-1; 8 nucleotides align to TRBD1. The ends lost 6 bases at V and 6 bases at J; junction bases unmatched: 13. Per the germline V gene, CDR1 is MNHEY and CDR2 is SVGEGT. This CDR3 region has 16 residues. Here the CDR3 DNA reads TGTGCCAGCAGCAACCCCGCGGGACAGGCGGGCAATGAGCAGTTCTTC. It translates to CASSNPAGQAGNEQFF.

The chain combines TRBV28 with TRBJ1-1; no firm D call. V lost 2 bases, J lost 7 bases, and 14 bases lay in between. Germline V gene lookup returns CDR1 MDHEN and CDR2 SYDVKM. The CDR3 contains 14 residues. The CDR3 DNA sequence: TGTGCCAGCAGTTTAGACCCAGGACTCGGTGAAGCTTTCTTT. It encodes CASSLDPGLGEAFF.